This T cell receptor (beta chain) was sequenced during a study of chemoradiotherapy in HPV16-positive cancers. General study points: HPV-responsive T-cell expansion during chemoradiotherapy was linked to improved recurrence-free survival in HPV16-positive patients. Candidate HPV-specific clones and E7-related TCR motifs grew in tumor during treatment.

Assay used: immunoSEQ multiplex PCR; TCRdb lists only in-frame clones, some missing. Among 2,500 to 3,500 clones listed, over 75% were seen once. Remarks on this clone: Its antigen is not known.

This specimen consisted of tumor tissue, obtained from a patient who underwent chemoradiotherapy. This sequence originates from a human donor with HPV-associated anogenital cancer.

CDR3 nucleotide sequence: TGTGCCAGTACGGGGGCCTATGGCTACACCTTC. Encoded protein: CASTGAYGYTF. The chain couples TRBV28 to TRBJ1-2; possible D gene TRBD1, 6 bases. Per the germline V gene, CDR1 is MDHEN and CDR2 is SYDVKM. The CDR3 has 11 amino acids. V lost 9 bases, J lost 4 bases, and 9 bases lay in between.